This T cell receptor beta chain was recovered during a study of T-cell reconstitution after alpha-beta-depleted transplantation in children. This clonotype was seen at least ten times. During its preparation, the TCRbeta library received unique molecular identifiers. TCRdb re-called the PCR reads with MiXCR, one entry per CDR3 protein. The data show hundreds of thousands of distinct CDR3 sequences, roughly 15% seen once. Germline V gene sequence: CDR1 DFQATT, CDR2 SNEGSKA (reference sequence). V lost 3 bases, J lost 8 bases, and 10 bases stayed unmatched. There are 14 residues in the CDR3. This TCR derives from a human donor who donated a stem cell graft to a child with acute myeloid leukemia. The sample here was PBMCs from the stem cell graft donor, taken from the stem cell graft. The chain recombines TRBV20-1 with TRBJ1-2; 9 bases map to TRBD1. Written as DNA, the CDR3 is TGCAGTGCTAGTGGGGCTCTCGGGACAGGGGGCTACACCTTC. It yields the protein CSASGALGTGGYTF.